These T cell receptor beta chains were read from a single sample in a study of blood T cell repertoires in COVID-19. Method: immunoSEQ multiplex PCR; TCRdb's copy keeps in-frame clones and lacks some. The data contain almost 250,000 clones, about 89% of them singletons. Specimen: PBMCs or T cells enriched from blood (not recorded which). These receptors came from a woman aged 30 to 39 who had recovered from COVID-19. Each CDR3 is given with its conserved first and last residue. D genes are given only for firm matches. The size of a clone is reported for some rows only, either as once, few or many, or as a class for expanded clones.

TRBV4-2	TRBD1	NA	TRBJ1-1	CASSQGDRVEAFF	TGTGCCAGCAGCCAAGGGGACAGGGTTGAAGCTTTCTTT
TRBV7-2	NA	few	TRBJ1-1	CASRPGDTTEAFF	TGTGCCAGCAGACCAGGGGATACAACTGAAGCTTTCTTT
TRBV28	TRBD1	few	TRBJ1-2	CASSFLGQGYGYTF	TGTGCCAGCAGTTTCCTGGGACAGGGTTATGGCTACACCTTC
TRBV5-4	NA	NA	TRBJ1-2	CASSLPGMEYGYTF	TGTGCCAGCAGCTTACCGGGGATGGAGTATGGCTACACCTTC
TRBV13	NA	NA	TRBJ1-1	CASSPRSGEAFF	TGTGCCAGCAGCCCTAGATCGGGAGAAGCTTTCTTT
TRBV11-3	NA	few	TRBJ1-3	CASSLVMGSTIYF	TGTGCCAGCAGCTTAGTTATGGGCTCCACCATATATTTT
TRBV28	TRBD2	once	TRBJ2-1	CASSLTSGYEQFF	TGTGCCAGCAGTTTGACTAGCGGCTATGAGCAGTTCTTC
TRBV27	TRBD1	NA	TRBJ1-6	CASSLGTANSPLHF	TGTGCCAGCAGCCTCGGGACAGCTAATTCACCCCTCCACTTT
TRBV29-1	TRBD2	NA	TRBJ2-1	CSARGIAGSSYNEQFF	TGCAGCGCCCGAGGGATAGCGGGCAGCTCCTACAATGAGCAGTTCTTC
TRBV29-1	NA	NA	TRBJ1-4	CSAQTGGVNEKLFF	TGCAGCGCCCAAACCGGGGGAGTTAATGAAAAACTGTTTTTT
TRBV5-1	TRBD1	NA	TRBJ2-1	CASSTGTGGSLSSYNEQFF	TGCGCCAGCAGTACTGGGACAGGGGGCTCCCTAAGCTCCTACAATGAGCAGTTCTTC
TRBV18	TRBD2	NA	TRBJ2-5	CASSRREAKTQYF	TGTGCCAGCTCACGCCGGGAGGCGAAGACCCAGTACTTC
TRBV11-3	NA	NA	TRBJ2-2	CASSLDRLTGELFF	TGTGCCAGCAGCTTAGATAGACTAACCGGGGAGCTGTTTTTT
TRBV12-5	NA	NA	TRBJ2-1	CASGPQGRPSYNEQFF	TGTGCTAGTGGTCCGCAGGGGCGGCCATCCTACAATGAGCAGTTCTTC
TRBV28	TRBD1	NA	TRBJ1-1	CASSFIGTGNTEAFF	TGTGCCAGCAGTTTTATCGGGACAGGGAACACTGAAGCTTTCTTT